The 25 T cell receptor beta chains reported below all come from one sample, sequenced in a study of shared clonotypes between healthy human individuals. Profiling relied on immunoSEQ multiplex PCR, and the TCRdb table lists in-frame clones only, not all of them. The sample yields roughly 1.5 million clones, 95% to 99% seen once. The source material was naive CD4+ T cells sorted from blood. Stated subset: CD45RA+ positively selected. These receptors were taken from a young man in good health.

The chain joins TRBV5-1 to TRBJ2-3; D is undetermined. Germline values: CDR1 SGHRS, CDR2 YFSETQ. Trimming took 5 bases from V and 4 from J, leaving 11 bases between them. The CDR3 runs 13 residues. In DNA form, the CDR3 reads TGCGCCAGCAGGCCCGGGTCCGCAGATACGCAGTATTTT. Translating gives CASRPGSADTQYF.

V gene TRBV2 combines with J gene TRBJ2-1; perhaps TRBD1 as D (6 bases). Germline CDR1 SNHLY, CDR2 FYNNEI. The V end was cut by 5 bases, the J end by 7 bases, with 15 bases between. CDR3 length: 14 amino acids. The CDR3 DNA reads TGTGCCAGCAGTTCCAGGGGAGTTCGGAATGAGCAGTTCTTC. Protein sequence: CASSSRGVRNEQFF.

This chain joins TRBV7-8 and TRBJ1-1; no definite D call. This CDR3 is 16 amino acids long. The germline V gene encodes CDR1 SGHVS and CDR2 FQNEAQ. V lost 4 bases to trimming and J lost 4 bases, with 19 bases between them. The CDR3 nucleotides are TGTGCCAGCAGCTCCGAAGGTGGGCTATGGTCCACTGAAGCTTTCTTT. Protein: CASSSEGGLWSTEAFF.

CDR3 in amino acids: CASSRGGDDQPQHF. CDR3 DNA sequence: TGTGCCAGCAGCCGCGGGGGGGACGATCAGCCCCAGCATTTT. The rearrangement joins TRBV5-5 to TRBJ1-5, with D possibly being TRBD1 (5 bases). Trimming cost V 4 bases and J 5 bases, with 13 bases left between them. Germline CDR1 is SGHKS and CDR2 is YYEKEE (reference sequence). CDR3 length: 14 amino acids.

In DNA, the CDR3 is TGTGCCAGCAGTCAGGGGATCGGGAGGGTGCGGGATACGCAGTATTTT. It yields the protein CASSQGIGRVRDTQYF. The V call is TRBV27, the J call TRBJ2-3; 8 bases fit TRBD2. The germline CDR1 and CDR2 sequences are MNHEY and SMNVEV (reference sequence). After removal of 5 bases from V and 6 bases from J, the junction contained 13 bases not matched to a gene. The CDR3 totals 16 residues.

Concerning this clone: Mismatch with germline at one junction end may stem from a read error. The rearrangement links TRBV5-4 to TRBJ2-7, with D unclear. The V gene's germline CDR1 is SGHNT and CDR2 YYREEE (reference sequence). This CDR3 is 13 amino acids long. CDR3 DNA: TGTGCCAGCAGCTTGGAGGTCTCCTCCGAGCAGTACTTC. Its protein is CASSLEVSSEQYF.

Here the CDR3 DNA reads TGCGCCAGCAGCCGTACCTGGCCTAGCTCCTACAATGAGCAGTTCTTC. It is translated as CASSRTWPSSYNEQFF. The chain joins TRBV4-3 to TRBJ2-1; D ambiguous. The germline V gene has CDR1 LGHNA and CDR2 YSLEER. With 4 bases removed from V and 0 bases from J, the gap between germline ends came to 13 bases. The CDR3 runs to 16 residues.

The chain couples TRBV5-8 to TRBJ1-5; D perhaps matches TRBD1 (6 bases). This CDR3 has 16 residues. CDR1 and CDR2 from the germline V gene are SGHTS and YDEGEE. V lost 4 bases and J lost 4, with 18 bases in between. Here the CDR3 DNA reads TGTGCCAGCAGCGCGAGGGGGGGTACTAGTAATCAGCCCCAGCATTTT. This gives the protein CASSARGGTSNQPQHF.

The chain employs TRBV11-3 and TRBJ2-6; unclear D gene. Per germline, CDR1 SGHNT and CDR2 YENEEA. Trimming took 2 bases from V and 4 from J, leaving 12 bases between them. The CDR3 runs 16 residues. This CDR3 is CASSLSWSSGANVLTF. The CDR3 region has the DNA TGTGCCAGCAGCTTATCGTGGAGTTCCGGGGCCAACGTCCTGACTTTC.

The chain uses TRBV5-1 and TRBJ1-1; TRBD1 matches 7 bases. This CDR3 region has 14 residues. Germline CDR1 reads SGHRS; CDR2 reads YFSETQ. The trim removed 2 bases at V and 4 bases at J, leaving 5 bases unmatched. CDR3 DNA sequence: TGCGCCAGCAGCTTTCAGGGGGTAAGCACTGAAGCTTTCTTT. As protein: CASSFQGVSTEAFF. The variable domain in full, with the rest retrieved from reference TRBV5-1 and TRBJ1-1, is KAGVTQTPRYLIKTRGQQVTLSCSPISGHRSVSWYQQTPGQGLQFLFEYFSETQRNKGNFPGRFSGRQFSNSRSEMNVSTLELGDSALYLCASSFQGVSTEAFFGQGTRLTVV.

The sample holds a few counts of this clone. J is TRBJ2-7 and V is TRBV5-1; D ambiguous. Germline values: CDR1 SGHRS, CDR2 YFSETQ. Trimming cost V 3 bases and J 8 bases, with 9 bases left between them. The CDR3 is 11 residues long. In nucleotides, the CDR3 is TGCGCCAGCAGCTCGGATCAGAAGCAGTACTTC. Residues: CASSSDQKQYF.

In nucleotides, the CDR3 is TGCGCCAGCAGCCAGGGACAGGGTAAGCCTTTACAGCAGTTCTTC. It yields the protein CASSQGQGKPLQQFF. The chain recombines TRBV5-1 with TRBJ2-1, with TRBD1 identical over 9 bases. In germline, CDR1 is SGHRS, CDR2 YFSETQ. The junction had 13 bases not matched to a gene; V was cut back by 4 bases and J by 11 bases. This CDR3 is built from 15 residues.

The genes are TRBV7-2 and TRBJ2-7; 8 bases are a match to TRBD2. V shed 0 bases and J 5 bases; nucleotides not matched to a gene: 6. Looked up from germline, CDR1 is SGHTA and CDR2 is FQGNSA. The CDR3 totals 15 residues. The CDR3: CASSLAAGGRNEQYF. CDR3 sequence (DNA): TGTGCCAGCAGCTTAGCTGCGGGGGGTAGGAACGAGCAGTACTTC.

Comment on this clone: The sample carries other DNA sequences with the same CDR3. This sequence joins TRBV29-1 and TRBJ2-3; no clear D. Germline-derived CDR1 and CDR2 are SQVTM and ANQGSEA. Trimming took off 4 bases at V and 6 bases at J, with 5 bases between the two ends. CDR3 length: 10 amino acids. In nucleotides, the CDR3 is TGCAGCGTTGGTGGGGATACGCAGTATTTT. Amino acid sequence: CSVGGDTQYF.

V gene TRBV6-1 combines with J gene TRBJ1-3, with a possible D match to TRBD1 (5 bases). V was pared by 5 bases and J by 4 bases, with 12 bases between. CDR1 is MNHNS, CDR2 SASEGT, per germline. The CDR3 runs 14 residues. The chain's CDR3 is CASSSLGRGNTIYF. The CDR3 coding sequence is TGTGCCAGCAGTTCCCTGGGGCGAGGAAACACCATATATTTT.

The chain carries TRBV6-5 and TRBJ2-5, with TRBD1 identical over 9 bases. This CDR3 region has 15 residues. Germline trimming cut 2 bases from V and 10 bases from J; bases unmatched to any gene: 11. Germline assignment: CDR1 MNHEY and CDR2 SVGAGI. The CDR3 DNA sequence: TGTGCCAGCAGTTACGCGGGACAGGGTCGGGGGGACCAGTACTTC. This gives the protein CASSYAGQGRGDQYF.

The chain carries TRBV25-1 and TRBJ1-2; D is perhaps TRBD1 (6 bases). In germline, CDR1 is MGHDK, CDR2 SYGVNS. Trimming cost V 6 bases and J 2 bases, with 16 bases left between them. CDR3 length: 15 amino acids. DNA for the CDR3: TGTGCCAGCAGCACCCCCGACAGGCCCAACTATGGCTACACCTTC. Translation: CASSTPDRPNYGYTF.

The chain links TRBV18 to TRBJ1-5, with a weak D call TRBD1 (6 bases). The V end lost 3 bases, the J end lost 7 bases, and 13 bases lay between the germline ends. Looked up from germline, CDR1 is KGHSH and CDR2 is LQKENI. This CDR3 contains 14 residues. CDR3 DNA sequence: TGTGCCAGCTCACCCACAGGGAAGGGACAGCCCCAGCATTTT. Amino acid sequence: CASSPTGKGQPQHF. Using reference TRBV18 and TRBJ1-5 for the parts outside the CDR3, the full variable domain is NAGVMQNPRHLVRRRGQEARLRCSPMKGHSHVYWYRQLPEEGLKFMVYLQKENIIDESGMPKERFSAEFPKEGPSILRIQQVVRGDSAAYFCASSPTGKGQPQHFGDGTRLSIL.

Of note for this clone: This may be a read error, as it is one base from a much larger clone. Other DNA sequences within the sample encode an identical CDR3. CDR3 DNA: TGTGCCAGCAGCTCCCCCTACGAGCAGTACTTC. Translating gives CASSSPYEQYF. J is TRBJ2-7 and V is TRBV7-8, with D unclear. Deletions cut 4 bases from V and 2 bases from J, with 3 bases between. From germline, CDR1 is SGHVS and CDR2 FQNEAQ. This CDR3 is 11 amino acids long.

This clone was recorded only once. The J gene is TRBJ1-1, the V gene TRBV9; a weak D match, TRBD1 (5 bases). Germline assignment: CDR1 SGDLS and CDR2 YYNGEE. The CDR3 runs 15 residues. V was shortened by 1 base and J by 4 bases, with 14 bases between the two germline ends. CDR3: CASSVFVEGSTEAFF. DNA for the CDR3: TGTGCCAGCAGCGTATTCGTGGAGGGGAGCACTGAAGCTTTCTTT.

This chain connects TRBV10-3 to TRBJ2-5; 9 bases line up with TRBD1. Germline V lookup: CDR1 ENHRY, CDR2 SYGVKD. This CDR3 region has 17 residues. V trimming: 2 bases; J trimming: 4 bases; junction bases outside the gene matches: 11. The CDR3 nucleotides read TGTGCCATCAGTGAGGTCAGGCGGGACAGGGCACCAGAGACCCAGTACTTC. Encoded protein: CAISEVRRDRAPETQYF.

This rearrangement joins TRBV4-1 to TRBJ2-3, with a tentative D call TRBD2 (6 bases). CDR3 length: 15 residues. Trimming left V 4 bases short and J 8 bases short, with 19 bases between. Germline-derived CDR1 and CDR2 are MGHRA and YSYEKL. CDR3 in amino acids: CASSPSNGRRGTQYF. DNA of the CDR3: TGCGCCAGCAGCCCGTCCAATGGTCGGCGGGGTACGCAGTATTTT.

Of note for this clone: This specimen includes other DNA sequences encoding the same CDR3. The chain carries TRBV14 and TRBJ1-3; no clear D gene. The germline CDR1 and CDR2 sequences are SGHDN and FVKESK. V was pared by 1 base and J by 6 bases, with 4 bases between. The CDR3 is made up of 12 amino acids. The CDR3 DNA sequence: TGTGCCAGCAGCCAAGTCCCAAACACCATATATTTT. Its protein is CASSQVPNTIYF.

CDR3 DNA: TGTGCCAGCTCACCGGATTACACAGATACGCAGTATTTT. Residues: CASSPDYTDTQYF. The chain uses TRBV18 and TRBJ2-3; D gene unclear. Deletions cut 3 bases from V and 2 bases from J, with 6 bases between. From germline, CDR1 is KGHSH and CDR2 LQKENI. This CDR3 contains 13 residues.

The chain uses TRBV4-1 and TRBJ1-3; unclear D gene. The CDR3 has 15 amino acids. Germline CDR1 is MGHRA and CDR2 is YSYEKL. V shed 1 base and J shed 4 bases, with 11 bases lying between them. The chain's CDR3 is CASSQVPELGNTIYF. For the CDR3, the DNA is TGCGCCAGCAGCCAAGTTCCGGAGCTGGGAAACACCATATATTTT.